The 30 T cell receptor beta chains presented below share a single source sample, sequenced in a study of regulatory T cells in long-lasting Graves disease. Time point reported: newly diagnosed GD, antithyroid drugs for less than 3 months. PBMCs provided the RNA from which the TCR library was made. Building the TCR beta libraries relied on iRepertoire HTBI primers, and CDR3 regions underwent Arm-PCR. TCRdb analysed the multiplex PCR reads with MiXCR anew, one entry per CDR3 protein. The data contain approximately 470,000 distinct CDR3 sequences, 15% to 20% of them singletons. The same specimen was also included in a second study, on T cells in Graves' hyperthyroidism and ophthalmopathy.

The specimen comprised peripheral blood mononuclear cells (PBMCs), sampled at new diagnosis, from a patient treated with antithyroid drugs. These receptors originate from a man aged 35 to 55 with Graves disease.

This clonotype was counted ten times or more. The chain is built from TRBV6-5 and TRBJ2-7; TRBD1 matches at 10 bases. The germline gives CDR1 MNHEY, CDR2 SVGAGI. This CDR3 has 14 residues. V lost 4 bases and J lost 6; bases outside the gene matches: 6. The CDR3 region is CASSSGTGAREQYF. The DNA for the CDR3 is TGTGCCAGCAGTTCCGGGACAGGGGCTCGCGAGCAGTACTTC.

This clonotype was counted between two and nine times. V usage is TRBV5-1 and J usage is TRBJ1-2; tentative D call: TRBD1 (5 bases). This CDR3 region has 16 residues. The V end lost 4 bases, the J end lost 2 bases, and 18 bases lay between the germline ends. The germline gives CDR1 SGHRS, CDR2 YFSETQ. The CDR3 region is CASSHRLSGTNYGYTF. CDR3 bases: TGCGCCAGCAGCCACCGGCTATCCGGGACGAACTATGGCTACACCTTC.

A few counts support this clonotype. V gene TRBV15 combines with J gene TRBJ2-7; D may correspond to TRBD1 or TRBD2 (5 bases each). Germline-derived CDR1 and CDR2 are LNHNV and YYDKDF (reference sequence). The CDR3 sequence is 15 residues long. V was clipped by 0 bases and J by 7 bases, with 16 bases between them. The CDR3 coding sequence is TGTGCCACCAGCAGAGATAGGAGTGGGGGTTTGGAGCAGTACTTC. Translating gives CATSRDRSGGLEQYF. Filled out from reference TRBV15 and TRBJ2-7, the complete variable domain reads DAMVIQNPRYQVTQFGKPVTLSCSQTLNHNVMYWYQQKSSQAPKLLFHYYDKDFNNEADTPDNFQSRRPNTSFCFLDIRSPGLGDTAMYLCATSRDRSGGLEQYFGPGTRLTVT.

This clonotype was counted at least ten times. The rearrangement links TRBV3-1 to TRBJ2-3; perhaps TRBD2 as D (5 bases). Trimming left V 0 bases short and J 6 bases short, with 19 bases between. Germline V lookup: CDR1 LGHDT, CDR2 YNNKEL (reference sequence). The CDR3 loop spans 17 amino acids. The CDR3 DNA follows: TGTGCCAGCAGCCAAGATCGGCAAGAGCGGCCACCGGATACGCAGTATTTT. Translating it yields CASSQDRQERPPDTQYF.

This clonotype has a handful of counts. V gene TRBV7-6 combines with J gene TRBJ2-2; 8 positions agree with TRBD1. The J segment lost 6 bases and the V segment lost 5 bases, leaving 8 bases of the junction unmatched. The CDR3 totals 15 residues. Germline V CDR1 and CDR2: SGHVS, FNYEAQ. The CDR3 loop is CASSLRTGLPGELFF. The CDR3 DNA follows: TGTGCCAGCAGCCTGAGGACAGGGTTGCCCGGGGAGCTGTTTTTT. The full variable domain, in which reference TRBV7-6 and TRBJ2-2 provide the parts outside the CDR3, is GAGVSQSPRYKVTKRGQDVALRCDPISGHVSLYWYRQALGQGPEFLTYFNYEAQQDKSGLPNDRFSAERPEGSISTLTIQRTEQRDSAMYRCASSLRTGLPGELFFGEGSRLTVL.

This clonotype showed up just a few times. The genes are TRBV5-1 and TRBJ2-5, with D tentatively TRBD1 (6 bases). V was shortened by 4 bases and J by 1 base, with 14 bases between the two germline ends. The CDR3 length is 15 residues. Germline CDR1 and CDR2: SGHRS and YFSETQ. Here the CDR3 reads CASSGKDRLQETQYF. CDR3 DNA: TGCGCCAGCAGCGGAAAGGACAGACTCCAAGAGACCCAGTACTTC. The full variable domain, its missing parts supplied by reference TRBV5-1 and TRBJ2-5, is KAGVTQTPRYLIKTRGQQVTLSCSPISGHRSVSWYQQTPGQGLQFLFEYFSETQRNKGNFPGRFSGRQFSNSRSEMNVSTLELGDSALYLCASSGKDRLQETQYFGPGTRLLVL.

This clonotype was observed many times. J is TRBJ2-5 and V is TRBV11-2; D might be TRBD2 (6 bases). The V gene lost 1 base and the J gene lost 5 bases, with 14 bases spanning the gap. Germline CDR1 SGHAT, CDR2 FQNNGV. There are 15 residues in the CDR3. CDR3 sequence reads: CASSLGSGVAETQYF. The CDR3 DNA reads as TGTGCCAGCAGCTTAGGATCGGGAGTAGCGGAGACCCAGTACTTC.

This clonotype occurred a few times. A much larger clone lies a single base off, so this may be a read error. The genes are TRBV11-2 and TRBJ2-7; D uncertain. Germline V lookup: CDR1 SGHAT, CDR2 FQNNGV. The CDR3 has 13 residues. The CDR3, as DNA: TGTGCCAGCAGCTTAGATCGGGTAGGCGAGCAGCACTTC. Translating it yields CASSLDRVGEQHF.

This clonotype was counted between two and nine times. V and J are TRBV24-1 and TRBJ2-7; D could derive from TRBD1 or TRBD2 (5 bases each). V lost 10 bases, J lost 3 bases, and 15 bases lay in between. This CDR3 has 13 residues. The germline V gene has CDR1 KGHDR and CDR2 SFDVKD. CDR3 in DNA: TGTGCCACAAGGGACGGAGCGGTCTACGAGCAGTACTTC. It yields the protein CATRDGAVYEQYF.

This chain links TRBV4-1 with TRBJ2-7, with 7 positions matching TRBD2. Germline-derived CDR1 and CDR2 are MGHRA and YSYEKL. J gave up 0 bases and V 0 bases, and 11 bases lay outside the gene matches. This CDR3 comprises 18 residues. CDR3: CASSQDPPASGSSYEQYF. CDR3 in DNA: TGCGCCAGCAGCCAAGATCCCCCCGCTAGCGGAAGCTCCTACGAGCAGTACTTC.

This clonotype occurred many times. The chain employs TRBV6-1 and TRBJ2-1, with D perhaps TRBD1 (6 bases). Germline-derived CDR1 and CDR2 are MNHNS and SASEGT. The CDR3 loop spans 15 amino acids. Trimming shortened V by 4 bases and J by 10 bases, and 20 bases separated the two germline ends. CDR3 sequence: CASSVLGGRPQEQFF. CDR3 sequence (DNA): TGTGCCAGCAGTGTCCTTGGGGGCCGTCCCCAGGAGCAGTTCTTC.

In its sample, this clonotype was seen many times. V is TRBV29-1 and J is TRBJ1-1, with D perhaps matching TRBD1 (6 bases). The V gene lost 4 bases and the J gene lost 5 bases, with 11 bases spanning the gap. The germline V gene has CDR1 SQVTM and CDR2 ANQGSEA. This CDR3 is built from 12 residues. The CDR3 region has the DNA TGCAGCGTTGTTCCGGGGACAACTGAAGCTTTCTTT. As protein: CSVVPGTTEAFF.

The genes are TRBV25-1 and TRBJ2-3; D uncertain. Looked up from germline, CDR1 is MGHDK and CDR2 is SYGVNS. This CDR3 region has 17 residues. V lost 4 bases, J lost 0 bases, and 17 bases lay in between. The CDR3 sequence: CASSALNPGPSTDTQYF. In DNA form, the CDR3 reads TGTGCCAGCAGTGCCCTCAACCCAGGTCCTAGCACAGATACGCAGTATTTT.

The chain has TRBV28 and TRBJ1-1; 7 nucleotides match TRBD1. J was trimmed by 11 bases and V by 8 bases; bases with no gene match: 14. Per the germline V gene, CDR1 is MDHEN and CDR2 is SYDVKM. The CDR3 consists of 13 residues. Written as DNA, the CDR3 is TGTGCCAGCGCGCCCGGGACAGTGAGATTGGCTTTCTTT. Its protein product is CASAPGTVRLAFF.

This clonotype was picked up many times. The gene calls are TRBV5-1 and TRBJ2-1; 7 nucleotides align to TRBD2. Germline values: CDR1 SGHRS, CDR2 YFSETQ. V was clipped by 4 bases and J by 6 bases; unmatched bases: 4. The CDR3 consists of 13 residues. The CDR3 spells CASSEIAGNEQFF. The CDR3 coding sequence is TGCGCCAGCAGCGAGATAGCGGGCAATGAGCAGTTCTTC.

Of note for this clonotype: Just one base apart from a much larger clone, this may be a read error. The chain joins TRBV20-1 to TRBJ2-5, with TRBD2 matching over 7 bases. V was clipped by 0 bases and J by 11 bases; unmatched bases: 15. Germline V CDR1 and CDR2: DFQATT, SNEGSKA (reference sequence). The CDR3 spans 15 residues. The CDR3 spells CSARDVASGYNEQYF. The CDR3 nucleotides read TGCAGTGCTAGAGATGTGGCTAGCGGTTACAATGAGCAGTACTTC.

V is TRBV4-2 and J is TRBJ2-5; D call uncertain. The CDR3 consists of 17 residues. Germline V CDR1 and CDR2: LGHNA, YNFKEQ. The ends were cut back, 0 bases at V and 7 bases at J, with 21 bases in the middle. The chain's CDR3 is CASSQDWPAESSGTQYF. The DNA of the CDR3 is TGTGCCAGCAGCCAAGACTGGCCGGCTGAGAGCTCGGGGACCCAGTACTTC.

This clonotype was detected ten times or more. This rearrangement joins TRBV20-1 to TRBJ2-7; 8 nucleotides match TRBD1. The CDR3 sequence is 17 residues long. V dropped 0 bases and J dropped 4; count of bases not matched to a gene: 14. CDR1 and CDR2 (germline): DFQATT, SNEGSKA (reference sequence). The CDR3 nucleotides read TGCAGTGCTAGAGATATGACCGGGGACAGGAGGTATTACGAGCAGTACTTC. Its translation: CSARDMTGDRRYYEQYF.

The chain has TRBV12-3 or TRBV12-4 and TRBJ1-3; 8 nucleotides line up with TRBD1. The V and J ends lost 6 bases and 4 bases, in that order; junction bases with no gene match: 5. The CDR3 consists of 14 residues. The CDR3 region is CASSHNRGGNTIYF. The CDR3 nucleotides are TGTGCCAGCAGCCACAACAGGGGGGGAAACACCATATATTTT.

The rearrangement links TRBV19 to TRBJ2-1, with D possibly matching TRBD2 (5 bases). CDR3 length: 15 amino acids. The germline V and J ends were trimmed by 3 bases and 7 bases, with 16 bases remaining between them. CDR1 and CDR2 from the germline V gene are LNHDA and SQIVND (reference sequence). As DNA, the CDR3 is TGTGCCAGTAGTATGAGGGAAGCCGGTAAGAATGAGCAGTTCTTC. Amino acids: CASSMREAGKNEQFF.

This clonotype has ten or more counts. The chain joins TRBV11-2 to TRBJ2-7, with TRBD1 identical over 8 bases. This CDR3 comprises 17 residues. V dropped 1 base and J dropped 4; count of bases not matched to a gene: 12. Germline CDR1 SGHAT, CDR2 FQNNGV. The CDR3 bases are TGTGCCAGCAGCTTAGGTGGAGGACAGGGATTTGTTTACGAGCAGTACTTC. Translated: CASSLGGGQGFVYEQYF.

About this clonotype itself: This may stem from a read error, because a much larger clone lies one nucleotide away. Because it lacks the conserved phenylalanine or tryptophan at the end, this CDR3 is likely a read error. This chain's CDR3 is CASSPTSGGLYNEQFL. DNA for the CDR3: TGTGCCAGCAGTCCGACTAGCGGGGGCCTCTACAATGAGCAGTTCCTC. The genes are TRBV28 and TRBJ2-1, with 12 bases lining up with TRBD2. The ends lost 5 bases at V and 3 bases at J; junction bases unmatched: 5. This CDR3 comprises 16 residues. The germline CDR1 and CDR2 sequences are MDHEN and SYDVKM.

This clonotype was recorded at least ten times. CDR3 in amino acids: CASSFLVGGNQPQHF. The CDR3 DNA follows: TGTGCCAGCAGTTTCCTAGTGGGGGGCAATCAGCCCCAGCATTTT. The chain recombines TRBV28 with TRBJ1-5; D is possibly TRBD1 (5 bases). Per germline, CDR1 MDHEN and CDR2 SYDVKM. The CDR3 has 15 residues. Trimming left V 3 bases short and J 2 bases short, with 11 bases between.

The chain carries TRBV5-1 and TRBJ2-7; tentatively, D is TRBD1 or TRBD2 (7 bases each). The CDR3 loop spans 15 amino acids. Looked up from germline, CDR1 is SGHRS and CDR2 is YFSETQ. V lost 1 base and J 2 bases, leaving 13 bases between the germline ends. The CDR3 coding sequence is TGCGCCAGCAGCTTGCAGGGGGGGCGACCCTACGAGCAGTACTTC. Protein product: CASSLQGGRPYEQYF.

This clonotype appeared many times. The rearrangement joins TRBV28 to TRBJ2-7; 10 bases are a match to TRBD1. J gave up 2 bases and V 8 bases, and 6 bases lay outside the gene matches. The germline V gene encodes CDR1 MDHEN and CDR2 SYDVKM. The CDR3 sequence is 14 residues long. The CDR3 reads CASSGQGRPYEQYF. The CDR3 nucleotides are TGTGCCAGCTCGGGACAGGGGCGCCCCTACGAGCAGTACTTC.

V and J are TRBV20-1 and TRBJ2-2, with TRBD1 identical over 7 bases. V lost 6 bases to trimming and J lost 4 bases; unmatched junction nucleotides: 8. Per germline, CDR1 DFQATT and CDR2 SNEGSKA (reference sequence). CDR3 length: 14 residues. CDR3 amino acids: CSATDRVGTGELFF. The CDR3 bases are TGCAGTGCCACAGACAGGGTTGGCACCGGGGAGCTGTTTTTT.

This chain connects TRBV4-1 to TRBJ2-3; 12 positions match TRBD2. The CDR3 has 17 amino acids. CDR1 MGHRA and CDR2 YSYEKL come from the germline V gene. Unmatched junction bases numbered 4, after V lost 1 base and J lost 2 bases. The CDR3 coding sequence is TGCGCCAGCAGCCAAGGACTAGCGGGAGTGGTCACAGATACGCAGTATTTT. As protein: CASSQGLAGVVTDTQYF.

This clonotype occurred many times. The J gene is TRBJ2-7, the V gene TRBV20-1; D assignment may be TRBD1 or TRBD2 (7 bases each). V gave up 5 bases and J gave up 5 bases, with 19 bases separating them. This CDR3 is 14 amino acids long. Germline assignment: CDR1 DFQATT and CDR2 SNEGSKA (reference sequence). Here the CDR3 DNA reads TGCAGTGCTGCCGGGACAGTGGGGAGGGACGAGCAGTACTTC. It translates to CSAAGTVGRDEQYF.

The chain employs TRBV14 and TRBJ2-3; D is ambiguous. The V gene lost 3 bases and the J gene lost 4 bases, with 8 bases spanning the gap. In germline, CDR1 is SGHDN, CDR2 FVKESK. The CDR3 sequence is 13 residues long. CDR3 in DNA: TGTGCCAGCAGCCACCGAACCTCAGATACGCAGTATTTT. It is translated as CASSHRTSDTQYF.

In this sample, this clonotype turned up many times. The rearrangement joins TRBV2 to TRBJ2-3, with D possibly TRBD1 on 6 matching bases. Germline V CDR1 and CDR2: SNHLY, FYNNEI. This CDR3 has 13 amino acids. V was cut by 6 bases and J by 2 bases, with 9 bases left in between. CDR3: CASRRDTTDTQYF. Written as DNA, the CDR3 is TGTGCCAGCAGACGGGACACCACAGATACGCAGTATTTT.